The clone carrying this T cell receptor (beta chain) was seen ten or more times. The antigen remains unidentified. This sample was taken from a study of early T cells in non-severe SARS-CoV-2 infection. Looking at the study overall: The authors sequenced bulk RNA from unsorted whole blood, leaving chains unpaired. Regarding the study as a whole: Sequences matched to VDJdb favored anti-spike CD8 responses, while private and CD4 specificities were missed.

Individual cDNA molecules carried attached unique molecular identifiers. Each CDR3 protein gets one entry after TCRdb re-called the 5' RACE reads with MiXCR. The sample lists tens of thousands of distinct CDR3 sequences, 4.8% occurring once. Sequencing was carried out using whole blood. This TCR was recovered from an adult who was a healthcare worker with PCR-confirmed SARS-CoV-2 infection or an uninfected control (not recorded which).

The CDR3 is CASSLVRGGPEAFF. For the CDR3, the DNA is TGTGCCAGCAGCTTAGTCAGGGGTGGGCCTGAAGCTTTCTTT. The chain recombines TRBV11-2 with TRBJ1-1; D perhaps matches TRBD1 (6 bases). Trimming took 1 base from V and 6 from J, leaving 12 bases between them. From germline, CDR1 is SGHAT and CDR2 FQNNGV. The CDR3 runs 14 residues. Combining the CDR3 with reference TRBV11-2 and TRBJ1-1 gives the whole variable domain EAGVAQSPRYKIIEKRQSVAFWCNPISGHATLYWYQQILGQGPKLLIQFQNNGVVDDSQLPKDRFSAERLKGVDSTLKIQPAKLEDSAVYLCASSLVRGGPEAFFGQGTRLTVV.